The clone carrying this T cell receptor beta chain has just a few counts. What it binds is not known. This sample was included in a study of cytomegalovirus exposure and HLA in healthy donors. The study ran its PCR with 60 Vbeta and 13 Jbeta primers. TCRdb's copy holds only in-frame clones and misses some; the assay was immunoSEQ multiplex PCR. The sample holds approximately 110,000 clones, about 81% seen once. The CDR3 length is 15 residues. Trimming took 0 bases from V and 4 from J, leaving 10 bases between them. CDR1 and CDR2 (germline): SGHTA, FQGTGA. Findings and limits, study-wide: The study recorded fewer than 200 TCR beta chains that were cytomegalovirus-associated. It was only CMV serostatus that was available as immune exposure information. Later analysis showed most CMV-associated TCR beta chains appearing HLA-restricted. As was reported, the classifier diagnosed cytomegalovirus status with high specificity and sensitivity.

Material: PBMCs. The TCR comes from a woman in her 30s in good health and CMV-seronegative. The chain uses TRBV7-3 and TRBJ2-1, with D perhaps TRBD2 (6 bases). The CDR3 nucleotides read TGTGCCAGCAGCTTAACAGGGGCGGGGTACAATGAGCAGTTCTTC. It codes for CASSLTGAGYNEQFF. Full variable domain (missing parts from reference TRBV7-3 and TRBJ2-1): GAGVSQTPSNKVTEKGKYVELRCDPISGHTALYWYRQSLGQGPEFLIYFQGTGAADDSGLPNDRFFAVRPEGSVSTLKIQRTERGDSAVYLCASSLTGAGYNEQFFGPGTRLTVL.